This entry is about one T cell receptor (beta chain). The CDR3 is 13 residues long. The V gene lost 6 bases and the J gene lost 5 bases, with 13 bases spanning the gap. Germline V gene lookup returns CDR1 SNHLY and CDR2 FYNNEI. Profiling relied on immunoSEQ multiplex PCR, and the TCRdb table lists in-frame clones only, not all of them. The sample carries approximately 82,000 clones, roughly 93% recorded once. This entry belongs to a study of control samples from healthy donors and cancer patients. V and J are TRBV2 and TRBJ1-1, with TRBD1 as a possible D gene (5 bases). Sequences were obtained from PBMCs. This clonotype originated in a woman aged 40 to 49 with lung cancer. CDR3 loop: CASRGEGRTEAFF. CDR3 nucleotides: TGTGCCAGCAGAGGGGAGGGGAGGACTGAAGCTTTCTTT.